The 30 T cell receptor beta chains listed next were all sequenced from one sample in a study of regulatory T cells in long-lasting Graves disease. Time point specified: newly diagnosed GD, antithyroid drugs for less than 3 months. From PBMCs, RNA was extracted and then used to make the TCR library. According to the study, TCR beta libraries were built with iRepertoire HTBI primers and CDR3-region Arm-PCR. TCRdb reprocessed the multiplex PCR reads via MiXCR and lists one record per CDR3 protein. The sample yields about 620,000 distinct CDR3 sequences, roughly 16% seen once. The same data also contributed to another study, on T cells in Graves' hyperthyroidism and ophthalmopathy.

Sequenced here: peripheral blood mononuclear cells (PBMCs), sampled at new diagnosis, from a patient treated with antithyroid drugs. Receptor source: a woman under 40 with Graves disease.

This clonotype was observed many times. The chain recombines TRBV2 with TRBJ2-7; 8 nucleotides align to TRBD2. After removal of 5 bases from V and 9 bases from J, the junction contained 18 bases not matched to a gene. Germline V CDR1 and CDR2: SNHLY, FYNNEI. The CDR3 spans 16 residues. CDR3 sequence: CASSRSGGRNINGQYF. The CDR3 DNA reads as TGTGCCAGCAGTAGATCGGGCGGGAGGAACATCAATGGGCAGTACTTC.

Comments on this clonotype: At one boundary the junction diverges from the germline segment, which might be a read error. This chain joins TRBV3-1 and TRBJ2-2; D remains unclear. The germline CDR1 and CDR2 sequences are LGHDT and YNNKEL (reference sequence). This CDR3 has 15 residues. CDR3 amino acids: CASSQSSLNTGELFF. CDR3 DNA: TGTGCCAGCAGCCAGTCGAGCCTGAACACTGGGGAGCTGTTTTTT. Looking up the rest from reference TRBV3-1 and TRBJ2-2 gives the full variable domain: DTAVSQTPKYLVTQMGNDKSIKCEQNLGHDTMYWYKQDSKKFLKIMFSYNNKELIINETVPNRFSPKSPDKAHLNLHINSLELGDSAVYFCASSQSSLNTGELFFGEGSRLTVL.

Many counts were recorded for this clonotype. The chain couples TRBV7-3 to TRBJ2-1; 12 bases match TRBD2. The CDR3 spans 15 residues. Trimming removed 5 bases from V and 2 bases from J; junction bases left unmatched: 1. The germline V gene has CDR1 SGHTA and CDR2 FQGTGA. CDR3 region: CASSRLAGAYNEQFF. In DNA form, the CDR3 reads TGTGCCAGCAGCAGACTAGCGGGAGCCTACAATGAGCAGTTCTTC. The full variable domain, its missing parts supplied by reference TRBV7-3 and TRBJ2-1, is GAGVSQTPSNKVTEKGKYVELRCDPISGHTALYWYRQSLGQGPEFLIYFQGTGAADDSGLPNDRFFAVRPEGSVSTLKIQRTERGDSAVYLCASSRLAGAYNEQFFGPGTRLTVL.

CDR3 nucleotides: TGTGCCAGCAACCAGACTAATACGCAGTATTTT. The encoded protein is CASNQTNTQYF. V and J are TRBV14 and TRBJ2-3; possibly TRBD2 for D (5 bases). The CDR3 is made up of 11 amino acids. Trimming removed 7 bases from V and 7 bases from J, with 9 bases in between. Germline loops: CDR1 SGHDN, CDR2 FVKESK. Together with reference TRBV14 and TRBJ2-3, the CDR3 gives the full variable domain: EAGVTQFPSHSVIEKGQTVTLRCDPISGHDNLYWYRRVMGKEIKFLLHFVKESKQDESGMPNNRFLAERTGGTYSTLKVQPAELEDSGVYFCASNQTNTQYFGPGTRLTVL.

The chain joins TRBV10-3 to TRBJ2-1; D uncertain. The V end lost 2 bases, the J end lost 7 bases, and 9 bases lay between the germline ends. The CDR3 is made up of 13 amino acids. Germline V gene data show CDR1 as ENHRY and CDR2 as SYGVKD. CDR3 loop: CAISEPGLNEQFF. The CDR3 nucleotides read TGTGCCATCAGTGAGCCCGGGTTGAATGAGCAGTTCTTC.

This clonotype appeared a few times. This chain joins TRBV9 and TRBJ2-2; D is perhaps TRBD1 (7 bases). Germline V gene sequence: CDR1 SGDLS, CDR2 YYNGEE. The CDR3 is made up of 15 amino acids. V was cut by 5 bases and J by 5 bases, with 16 bases left in between. The DNA for the CDR3 is TGTGCCAGCAGAGAGGGGGCAGGGGGGACCGGGGAGCTGTTTTTT. This translates into CASREGAGGTGELFF.

This clonotype has a count of ten or more. The V and J genes are TRBV5-5 and TRBJ1-1; D gene uncertain. The CDR3 totals 14 residues. With 5 bases removed from V and 2 bases from J, the gap between germline ends came to 13 bases. Per germline, CDR1 SGHKS and CDR2 YYEKEE (reference sequence). CDR3 DNA sequence: TGTGCCAGCAGTCTTGCTACTCGAAACACTGAAGCTTTCTTT. Residues: CASSLATRNTEAFF.

This clonotype was counted many times. This chain uses TRBV2 with TRBJ1-4; D is unresolved. CDR1 is SNHLY and CDR2 is FYNNEI in the germline V gene. The CDR3 totals 14 residues. V shed 7 bases and J shed 1 base, with 10 bases lying between them. The CDR3 sequence: CASTKRGTNEKLFF. CDR3 sequence (DNA): TGTGCCAGCACGAAGCGCGGAACTAATGAAAAACTGTTTTTT.

This clonotype was recorded many times. The rearrangement uses TRBV5-1 and TRBJ2-1, with D possibly matching TRBD1 (6 bases). Trimming cost V 3 bases and J 4 bases, with 14 bases left between them. The CDR3 has 15 amino acids. Looked up from germline, CDR1 is SGHRS and CDR2 is YFSETQ. CDR3 nucleotides: TGCGCCAGCAGCTCCGGACAGAATACATACAATGAGCAGTTCTTC. Its translation: CASSSGQNTYNEQFF.

The chain links TRBV18 to TRBJ1-4; D gene unclear. CDR3 length: 12 residues. Germline V gene sequence: CDR1 KGHSH, CDR2 LQKENI. Trimming left V 2 bases short and J 8 bases short, with 6 bases between. The CDR3 nucleotides read TGTGCCAGCTCACCATCGGAAGAAAAACTGTTTTTT. Amino acids: CASSPSEEKLFF.

The chain uses TRBV6-2 or TRBV6-3 and TRBJ2-3; 8 positions match TRBD1. Trimming cost V 8 bases and J 6 bases; bases outside gene matches: 7. Germline V gives CDR1 MNHEY, CDR2 SVGEGT. There are 13 residues in the CDR3. CDR3 sequence reads: CASGQGRRDTQYF. The CDR3 DNA follows: TGTGCCAGCGGACAGGGCCGAAGGGATACGCAGTATTTT.

The chain combines TRBV6-2 or TRBV6-3 with TRBJ2-3; D possibly corresponds to TRBD2 (6 bases). The germline CDR1 and CDR2 sequences are MNHEY and SVGEGT. This CDR3 is 15 amino acids long. Trimming shortened V by 2 bases and J by 2 bases, and 11 bases separated the two germline ends. The CDR3 here is CASSYTRDFTDTQYF. CDR3 in DNA: TGTGCCAGCAGTTACACGCGGGACTTCACAGATACGCAGTATTTT.

The J gene is TRBJ1-2, the V gene TRBV28, with D possibly TRBD1 on 5 matching bases. CDR1 and CDR2 (germline): MDHEN, SYDVKM. V lost 7 bases, J lost 0 bases, and 15 bases lay in between. The CDR3 sequence is 15 residues long. CDR3 amino acids: CASIRGAGSNYGYTF. The CDR3, as DNA: TGTGCCAGCATTCGTGGTGCAGGGTCTAACTATGGCTACACCTTC.

This clonotype was counted many times. The chain combines TRBV7-2 with TRBJ2-2, with D perhaps assigned TRBD1 or TRBD2 (5 bases each). CDR1 is SGHTA, CDR2 FQGNSA, per germline. Between the trimmed V and J ends, which lost 5 bases and 6 bases, there was a span of 13 bases. The CDR3 extends over 14 amino acids. As DNA, the CDR3 is TGTGCCAGCAGCCCCAGTCGGGACGCCGGGGAGCTGTTTTTT. Translating it yields CASSPSRDAGELFF.

A few counts support this clonotype. The chain joins TRBV19 to TRBJ1-2, with D maybe TRBD1 (6 bases). This CDR3 has 14 residues. The V gene lost 5 bases and the J gene lost 5 bases, with 15 bases spanning the gap. Germline CDR1 and CDR2: LNHDA and SQIVND (reference sequence). The CDR3 DNA follows: TGTGCCAGTAGTGGGGACACTAGAAGATATGGCTACACCTTC. Translating gives CASSGDTRRYGYTF.

Ten or more counts support this clonotype. The chain employs TRBV2 and TRBJ2-1, with 7 bases aligning to TRBD2. CDR1 and CDR2 (germline): SNHLY, FYNNEI. CDR3 length: 17 amino acids. Trimming removed 2 bases from V and 0 bases from J; junction bases left unmatched: 7. CDR3 sequence: CASSEKELATSYNEQFF. In DNA, the CDR3 is TGTGCCAGCAGTGAAAAGGAACTAGCGACCTCCTACAATGAGCAGTTCTTC. The whole variable domain, filled in from reference TRBV2 and TRBJ2-1, reads EPEVTQTPSHQVTQMGQEVILRCVPISNHLYFYWYRQILGQKVEFLVSFYNNEISEKSEIFDDQFSVERPDGSNFTLKIRSTKLEDSAMYFCASSEKELATSYNEQFFGPGTRLTVL.

This clonotype was seen a single time. The rearrangement links TRBV2 to TRBJ2-3; D gene ambiguous. The CDR3 length is 15 residues. Trimming left V 3 bases short and J 0 bases short, with 10 bases between. CDR1 SNHLY and CDR2 FYNNEI come from the germline V gene. The DNA of the CDR3 is TGTGCCAGCAGTGATGGCAGTTTTAGCACAGATACGCAGTATTTT. This translates into CASSDGSFSTDTQYF.

This clonotype was detected ten times or more. The CDR3 sequence: CASSLAGSLGANVLTF. The CDR3 region has the DNA TGTGCCAGCAGCTTAGCAGGGTCTCTGGGGGCCAACGTCCTGACTTTC. The V call is TRBV7-2, the J call TRBJ2-6; D remains ambiguous. This CDR3 contains 16 residues. V was shortened by 0 bases and J by 4 bases, with 10 bases between the two germline ends. Looked up from germline, CDR1 is SGHTA and CDR2 is FQGNSA.

With regard to this clonotype: The missing conserved phenylalanine or tryptophan at the end of this CDR3 makes a read error likely. The chain couples TRBV7-8 to TRBJ2-1; no clear D. V lost 2 bases, J lost 9 bases, and 14 bases lay in between. The germline V gene encodes CDR1 SGHVS and CDR2 FQNEAQ. The CDR3 is 14 amino acids. The CDR3 region is CASSLYPATGEQFL. CDR3 in DNA: TGTGCCAGCAGCTTATATCCGGCAACCGGTGAGCAGTTCCTC.

The gene calls are TRBV2 and TRBJ2-6; D call uncertain. This CDR3 spans 15 amino acids. V was trimmed by 8 bases and J by 0 bases, leaving 11 bases between them. Germline lookup yields CDR1 SNHLY and CDR2 FYNNEI. The CDR3 DNA is TGTGCCAGCCTCTGGGCAGCCTCTGGGGCCAACGTCCTGACTTTC. This translates into CASLWAASGANVLTF. Based on the CDR3 plus reference TRBV2 and TRBJ2-6, the full variable domain is EPEVTQTPSHQVTQMGQEVILRCVPISNHLYFYWYRQILGQKVEFLVSFYNNEISEKSEIFDDQFSVERPDGSNFTLKIRSTKLEDSAMYFCASLWAASGANVLTFGAGSRLTVL.

This clonotype was detected many times. V is TRBV3-1 and J is TRBJ1-4, with 8 bases identical to TRBD1. This CDR3 has 14 residues. The germline V gene has CDR1 LGHDT and CDR2 YNNKEL (reference sequence). V was clipped by 2 bases and J by 8 bases; unmatched bases: 4. The CDR3 is CASSQLQGEEKLFF. The DNA of the CDR3 is TGTGCCAGCAGCCAACTACAGGGGGAAGAAAAACTGTTTTTT. Using reference TRBV3-1 and TRBJ1-4 for the parts outside the CDR3, the full variable domain is DTAVSQTPKYLVTQMGNDKSIKCEQNLGHDTMYWYKQDSKKFLKIMFSYNNKELIINETVPNRFSPKSPDKAHLNLHINSLELGDSAVYFCASSQLQGEEKLFFGSGTQLSVL.

This chain uses TRBV11-2 with TRBJ2-7, with D possibly matching TRBD2 (6 bases). Trimming shortened V by 0 bases and J by 3 bases, and 12 bases separated the two germline ends. Germline CDR1 is SGHAT and CDR2 is FQNNGV. The length of the CDR3 is 15 residues. The CDR3 is CASSLEAGGYYEQYF. CDR3 nucleotide sequence: TGTGCCAGCAGCTTAGAAGCCGGGGGATACTACGAGCAGTACTTC.

This clonotype was counted ten times or more. The chain combines TRBV20-1 with TRBJ2-7; D unclear. The CDR3 runs 13 residues. Germline V lookup: CDR1 DFQATT, CDR2 SNEGSKA (reference sequence). The V end lost 3 bases, the J end lost 0 bases, and 9 bases lay between the germline ends. This chain's CDR3 is CSASGTNSYEQYF. The CDR3 DNA reads as TGCAGTGCTAGTGGAACTAACTCCTACGAGCAGTACTTC.

This clonotype was seen more than once but under ten times. The rearrangement links TRBV19 to TRBJ2-1; weak D call: TRBD1 (7 bases). The V end was cut by 3 bases, the J end by 8 bases, with 14 bases between. Germline CDR1 reads LNHDA; CDR2 reads SQIVND (reference sequence). CDR3 length: 14 amino acids. CDR3 in DNA: TGTGCCAGTAGTATCTACGACAGGGACTATGAGCAGTTCTTC. The encoded protein is CASSIYDRDYEQFF.

V usage is TRBV2 and J usage is TRBJ1-5, with 8 positions matching TRBD1. Germline-derived CDR1 and CDR2 are SNHLY and FYNNEI. V lost 8 bases and J lost 9; bases outside the gene matches: 12. The CDR3 covers 14 residues. As DNA, the CDR3 is TGTGCCAGCTCCTTGGGGACAGGTCAAGGGCCCCAGCATTTT. It codes for CASSLGTGQGPQHF.

This clonotype has ten or more counts. The chain is built from TRBV11-2 and TRBJ1-2; 8 nucleotides align to TRBD1. The CDR3 runs to 14 residues. The germline V gene encodes CDR1 SGHAT and CDR2 FQNNGV. The V segment lost 5 bases and the J segment 8 bases; nucleotides outside the gene matches: 10. CDR3 bases: TGTGCCAGCAGCCGCTCGCAGGGGGCTTGGGGCTACACCTTC. This encodes CASSRSQGAWGYTF.

This clonotype was observed a handful of times. V gene TRBV10-3 combines with J gene TRBJ1-4; 10 bases agree with TRBD1. CDR1 is ENHRY and CDR2 is SYGVKD in the germline V gene. The CDR3 contains 13 residues. Trimming removed 10 bases from V and 6 bases from J; junction bases left unmatched: 5. CDR3 DNA: TGTGCCACCCGGGGGACAGGGGATGAAAAACTGTTTTTT. Protein sequence: CATRGTGDEKLFF.

In this sample, this clonotype turned up many times. The chain couples TRBV7-9 to TRBJ2-1; D is unclear. CDR3 size: 13 residues. V dropped 5 bases and J dropped 8 bases, with 13 bases sitting between them. Germline CDR1 is SEHNR and CDR2 is FQNEAQ (reference sequence). The CDR3 reads CASSPNGLYEQFF. For the CDR3, the DNA is TGTGCCAGCAGCCCCAACGGGCTGTATGAGCAGTTCTTC.

In this sample, this clonotype turned up a few times. This chain links TRBV28 with TRBJ1-5, with 7 positions matching TRBD1. The trim removed 1 base at V and 8 bases at J, leaving 8 bases unmatched. Germline V CDR1 and CDR2: MDHEN, SYDVKM. The CDR3 is 15 amino acids. The CDR3 DNA follows: TGTGCCAGCAGTTTATCGGGCAGGGGGACTGAGCCCCAGCATTTT. Amino acids: CASSLSGRGTEPQHF.

V and J are TRBV20-1 and TRBJ2-5, with TRBD2 matching over 8 bases. Trimming at V came to 5 bases and at J to 2 bases, leaving 13 bases not matched to a gene. Germline CDR1 is DFQATT and CDR2 is SNEGSKA (reference sequence). This CDR3 region has 16 residues. CDR3 sequence: CSALGRLAGWQETQYF. CDR3 DNA: TGCAGTGCTTTAGGGAGGCTAGCGGGTTGGCAAGAGACCCAGTACTTC.